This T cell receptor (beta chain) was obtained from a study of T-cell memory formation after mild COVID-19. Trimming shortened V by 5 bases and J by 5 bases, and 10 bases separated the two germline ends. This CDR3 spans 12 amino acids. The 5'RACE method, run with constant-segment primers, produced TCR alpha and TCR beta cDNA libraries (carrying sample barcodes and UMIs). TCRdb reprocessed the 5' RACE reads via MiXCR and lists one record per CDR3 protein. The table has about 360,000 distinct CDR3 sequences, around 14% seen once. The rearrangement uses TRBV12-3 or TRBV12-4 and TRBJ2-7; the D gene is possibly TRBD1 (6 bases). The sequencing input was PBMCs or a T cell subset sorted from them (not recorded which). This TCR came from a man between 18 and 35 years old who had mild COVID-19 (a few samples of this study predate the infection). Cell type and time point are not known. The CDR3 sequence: CASSRTADEQYF. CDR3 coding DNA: TGTGCCAGCAGTAGGACAGCAGACGAGCAGTACTTC.